This is a list of T cell receptor beta chains from one sample in a study of T cell clonotyping in hematopoietic cell transplantation. Profiling relied on immunoSEQ multiplex PCR, and the TCRdb table lists in-frame clones only, not all of them. Among some 7,000 clones, around 88% were seen once, and the ten largest hold roughly 4%. The starting material was peripheral blood mononuclear cells, obtained before stem cell transplant. The receptor set was obtained from a man aged 30 to 39 with acute myeloid leukemia. Some clones in this sample may be carry-over from other donors' samples. Each CDR3 is given with its conserved first and last residue. The order of the fields is CDR3 protein, CDR3 DNA, J gene, D gene, clone size, V gene, CDR3 length. D genes are given only for firm matches. The size field is filled for only some rows; it gives once, few, many or a size class.

cdr3_aa: CSVESGQGAYEQYF
cdr3_nt: TGCAGCGTTGAATCGGGACAGGGGGCCTACGAGCAGTACTTC
j_call: TRBJ2-7
d_call: TRBD1
clone_size: once
v_call: TRBV29-1
cdr3_length: 14

cdr3_aa: CASSFQMSSLGYTF
cdr3_nt: TGTGCCAGCAGTTTTCAGATGAGCTCTCTTGGCTACACCTTC
j_call: TRBJ1-2
d_call: -
clone_size: -
v_call: TRBV28
cdr3_length: 14

cdr3_aa: CASSSRETDTQYF
cdr3_nt: TGTGCCAGCAGTTCCCGGGAAACAGATACGCAGTATTTT
j_call: TRBJ2-3
d_call: -
clone_size: few
v_call: TRBV6-1
cdr3_length: 13

cdr3_aa: CASSLQLLNTEAFF
cdr3_nt: TGTGCCAGCAGCCTACAGCTTTTGAACACTGAAGCTTTCTTT
j_call: TRBJ1-1
d_call: -
clone_size: -
v_call: TRBV11-2
cdr3_length: 14

cdr3_aa: CASSQDALLAGGADTQYF
cdr3_nt: TGCGCCAGCAGCCAAGATGCCCTTCTAGCGGGAGGTGCAGATACGCAGTATTTT
j_call: TRBJ2-3
d_call: TRBD2
clone_size: few
v_call: TRBV4-1
cdr3_length: 18

cdr3_aa: CASSYHRDRGLVETQYF
cdr3_nt: TGTGCCAGCAGTTATCACCGGGACAGGGGGTTAGTAGAGACCCAGTACTTC
j_call: TRBJ2-5
d_call: TRBD1
clone_size: -
v_call: TRBV5-8
cdr3_length: 17

cdr3_aa: CAWSFNRGQGELFF
cdr3_nt: TGTGCCTGGAGTTTCAACAGGGGGCAGGGGGAGCTGTTTTTT
j_call: TRBJ2-2
d_call: TRBD1
clone_size: few
v_call: TRBV30
cdr3_length: 14

cdr3_aa: CASSRDDSGGTNEQFF
cdr3_nt: TGTGCCAGCAGCCGCGATGATAGCGGAGGAACCAATGAGCAGTTCTTC
j_call: TRBJ2-1
d_call: -
clone_size: -
v_call: TRBV4-2
cdr3_length: 16

cdr3_aa: CASSPVARGPDTQYF
cdr3_nt: TGTGCCAGCAGCCCGGTCGCGAGGGGCCCAGATACGCAGTATTTT
j_call: TRBJ2-3
d_call: -
clone_size: -
v_call: TRBV11-2
cdr3_length: 15

cdr3_aa: CASSESWQNYGYTF
cdr3_nt: TGTGCCAGCAGTGAATCGTGGCAGAACTATGGCTACACCTTC
j_call: TRBJ1-2
d_call: -
clone_size: -
v_call: TRBV2
cdr3_length: 14

cdr3_aa: CASSPYLNTEAFF
cdr3_nt: TGTGCCAGCAGCCCCTACTTGAACACTGAAGCTTTCTTT
j_call: TRBJ1-1
d_call: -
clone_size: -
v_call: TRBV7-2
cdr3_length: 13

cdr3_aa: CASCAGLTDTQYF
cdr3_nt: TGTGCCAGCTGCGCGGGACTGACAGATACGCAGTATTTT
j_call: TRBJ2-3
d_call: -
clone_size: -
v_call: TRBV27
cdr3_length: 13